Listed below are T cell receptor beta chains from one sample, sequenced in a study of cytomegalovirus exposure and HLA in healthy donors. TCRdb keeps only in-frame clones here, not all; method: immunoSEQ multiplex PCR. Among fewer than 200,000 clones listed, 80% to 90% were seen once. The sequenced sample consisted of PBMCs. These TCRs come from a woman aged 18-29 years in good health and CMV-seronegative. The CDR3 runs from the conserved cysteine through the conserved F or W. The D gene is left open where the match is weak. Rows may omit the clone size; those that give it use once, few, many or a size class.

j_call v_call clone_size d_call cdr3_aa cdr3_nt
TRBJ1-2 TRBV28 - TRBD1 CASSLGGFGYTF TGTGCCAGCAGCCTAGGGGGCTTTGGCTACACCTTC
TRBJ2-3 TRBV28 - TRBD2 CASSRNIAGGTDTQYF TGTGCCAGCAGCCGGAACATCGCGGGGGGCACAGATACGCAGTATTTT
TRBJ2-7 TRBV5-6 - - CASSLGGVSYEQYF TGTGCCAGCAGCTTGGGGGGAGTCTCCTACGAGCAGTACTTC
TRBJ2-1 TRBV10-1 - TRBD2 CASSDSGMYNEQFF TGCGCCAGCAGTGATAGCGGGATGTACAATGAGCAGTTCTTC
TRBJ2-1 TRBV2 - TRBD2 CASSVGLTYNEQFF TGTGCCAGCAGTGTGGGACTAACTTACAATGAGCAGTTCTTC
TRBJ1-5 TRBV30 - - CAWSVRGGGQPQHF TGTGCCTGGAGTGTTCGGGGAGGTGGTCAGCCCCAGCATTTT
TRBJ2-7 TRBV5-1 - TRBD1 CASRTGISYEQYF TGCGCCAGCAGGACAGGGATATCCTACGAGCAGTACTTC
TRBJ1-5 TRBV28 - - CASSFDSPSQPQHF TGTGCCAGCAGTTTCGACAGCCCATCTCAGCCCCAGCATTTT
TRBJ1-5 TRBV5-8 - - CASGGRVVGNQPQHF TGTGCCAGCGGAGGTCGTGTTGTCGGAAATCAGCCCCAGCATTTT
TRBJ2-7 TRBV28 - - CASSSPTHRDHEQYF TGTGCCAGCAGTTCACCAACTCACAGGGACCACGAGCAGTACTTC
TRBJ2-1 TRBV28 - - CASSGLGGTNEQFF TGTGCCAGCAGTGGACTGGGCGGAACAAATGAGCAGTTCTTC
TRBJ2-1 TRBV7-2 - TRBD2 CASSFPAGTYNEQFF TGTGCCAGCAGCTTCCCAGCGGGGACCTACAATGAGCAGTTCTTC
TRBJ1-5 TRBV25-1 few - CASSEYGRDQPQHF TGTGCCAGCAGTGAATATGGGAGGGATCAGCCCCAGCATTTT
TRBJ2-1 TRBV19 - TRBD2 CASSIGGTSGRLQFF TGTGCCAGTAGTATCGGCGGGACTAGCGGGAGATTGCAGTTCTTC
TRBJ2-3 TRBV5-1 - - CASSLGDTQYF TGCGCCAGCAGTCTCGGAGATACGCAGTATTTT
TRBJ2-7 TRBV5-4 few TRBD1 CASSQDRAYEQYF TGTGCCAGCAGCCAAGACAGGGCCTACGAGCAGTACTTC
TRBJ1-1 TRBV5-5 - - CASSFFRSYTEAFF TGTGCCAGCAGCTTTTTCAGGTCTTACACTGAAGCTTTCTTT
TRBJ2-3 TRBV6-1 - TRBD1 CASSGQGANTDTQYF TGTGCCAGCAGCGGACAGGGGGCTAATACAGATACGCAGTATTTT
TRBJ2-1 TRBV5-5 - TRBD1 CASSLGQGYYNEQFF TGTGCCAGCAGCCTAGGACAGGGGTACTACAATGAGCAGTTCTTC
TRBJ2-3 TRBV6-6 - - CASRSTDTQYF TGTGCCTCCCGGAGCACAGATACGCAGTATTTT
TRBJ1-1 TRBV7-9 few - CASSLWAGLTFF TGTGCCAGCAGCTTATGGGCAGGGTTAACTTTCTTT
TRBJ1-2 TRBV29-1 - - CSVPRTSSRESNYGYTF TGCAGCGTTCCTAGGACGTCTAGTCGGGAATCGAACTATGGCTACACCTTC
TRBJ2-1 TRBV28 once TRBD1 CASSSNPGTVSNEQFF TGTGCCAGCAGTTCCAACCCCGGGACAGTAAGCAATGAGCAGTTCTTC
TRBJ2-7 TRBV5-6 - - CASSSLAYEQYF TGTGCCAGCAGCTCTCTTGCCTACGAGCAGTACTTC
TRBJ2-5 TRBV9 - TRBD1 CASSVGDRGRGETQYF TGTGCCAGCAGCGTAGGGGACAGGGGTCGGGGGGAGACCCAGTACTTC
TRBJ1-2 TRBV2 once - CASSERREGGGYTF TGTGCCAGCAGTGAGAGAAGGGAGGGGGGCGGCTACACCTTC
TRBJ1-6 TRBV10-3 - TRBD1 CAISEWRDSQSSYNSPLHF TGTGCCATCAGTGAGTGGAGGGACAGTCAGAGCTCCTATAATTCACCCCTCCACTTT
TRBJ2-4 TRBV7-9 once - CSSSLGAGVIKNIQYF TGTTCCAGCAGCTTAGGGGCAGGGGTCATCAAAAACATTCAGTACTTC
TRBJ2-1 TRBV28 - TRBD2 CASSLAGGPYEQFF TGTGCCAGCAGTTTAGCGGGAGGGCCATATGAGCAGTTCTTC
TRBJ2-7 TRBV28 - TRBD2 CASTAAGFSYEQYF TGTGCCAGCACCGCAGCGGGGTTCTCCTACGAGCAGTACTTC
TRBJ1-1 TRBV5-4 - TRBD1 CASSLVRGPYTEAFF TGTGCCAGCAGCTTGGTCAGGGGGCCGTACACTGAAGCTTTCTTT
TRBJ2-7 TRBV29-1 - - CSVEFRVHEQYF TGCAGCGTTGAATTCCGGGTCCACGAGCAGTACTTC
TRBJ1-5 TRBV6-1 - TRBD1 CASRARQGGDQPQHF TGTGCCAGCAGAGCCCGACAGGGTGGGGATCAGCCCCAGCATTTT
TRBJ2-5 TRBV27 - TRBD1 CASSLVGTGLETQYF TGTGCCAGCAGTTTGGTTGGGACAGGGTTGGAGACCCAGTACTTC
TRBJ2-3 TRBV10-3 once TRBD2 CAISGRGTTSGKTDTQYF TGTGCCATCAGTGGCCGAGGCACGACTAGCGGGAAAACAGATACGCAGTATTTT
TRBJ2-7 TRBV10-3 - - CAISQSRDNPYEQYF TGTGCCATCAGCCAAAGCCGGGACAACCCCTACGAGCAGTACTTC
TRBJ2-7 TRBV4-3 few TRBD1 CASSQDGGTGGYEQYF TGCGCCAGCAGCCAAGATGGGGGGACAGGGGGCTACGAGCAGTACTTC
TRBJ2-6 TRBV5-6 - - CASSFTGPVSGANVLTF TGTGCCAGCAGCTTTACAGGGCCCGTCTCTGGGGCCAACGTCCTGACTTTC
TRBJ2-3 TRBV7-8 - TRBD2 CASSLSESSGREADTQYF TGTGCCAGCAGCTTATCTGAGTCTAGCGGGAGGGAGGCAGATACGCAGTATTTT
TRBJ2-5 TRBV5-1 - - CASSLQGGRETQYF TGCGCCAGCAGCTTACAGGGCGGGAGAGAGACCCAGTACTTC
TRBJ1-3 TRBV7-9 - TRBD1 CASSLDRGHTIYF TGTGCCAGCAGCTTGGACAGGGGGCACACCATATATTTT
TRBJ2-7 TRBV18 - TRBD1 CASSLLGTESYEQYF TGTGCCAGCTCCCTCCTAGGGACAGAGTCCTACGAGCAGTACTTC
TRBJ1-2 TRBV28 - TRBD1 CASSLFVKARQGRIGGYTF TGTGCCAGCAGTTTATTCGTAAAAGCTAGACAGGGGCGAATAGGAGGCTACACCTTC
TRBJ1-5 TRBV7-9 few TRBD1 CASSSGQGAASMSEPQHF TGTGCCAGCAGCTCTGGACAGGGGGCAGCTTCCATGAGTGAGCCCCAGCATTTT